The clone carrying this T cell receptor (beta chain) was observed a few times. Measured with immunoSEQ multiplex PCR; TCRdb has only the in-frame clones, and not every one. The sample shows about 15,000 clones, roughly 84% of them seen only once. This sample is drawn from a study of technical replicates of blood from a few donors. V was cut by 6 bases and J by 2 bases, with 4 bases left in between. The CDR3 has 11 residues. Germline V gene lookup returns CDR1 SGHRS and CDR2 YFSETQ. Sequenced: PBMCs. This receptor was obtained from a human donor in good health. The chain has TRBV5-1 and TRBJ2-3; D gene uncertain. CDR3 region: CASTNTDTQYF. DNA of the CDR3: TGCGCCAGCACCAACACAGATACGCAGTATTTT.